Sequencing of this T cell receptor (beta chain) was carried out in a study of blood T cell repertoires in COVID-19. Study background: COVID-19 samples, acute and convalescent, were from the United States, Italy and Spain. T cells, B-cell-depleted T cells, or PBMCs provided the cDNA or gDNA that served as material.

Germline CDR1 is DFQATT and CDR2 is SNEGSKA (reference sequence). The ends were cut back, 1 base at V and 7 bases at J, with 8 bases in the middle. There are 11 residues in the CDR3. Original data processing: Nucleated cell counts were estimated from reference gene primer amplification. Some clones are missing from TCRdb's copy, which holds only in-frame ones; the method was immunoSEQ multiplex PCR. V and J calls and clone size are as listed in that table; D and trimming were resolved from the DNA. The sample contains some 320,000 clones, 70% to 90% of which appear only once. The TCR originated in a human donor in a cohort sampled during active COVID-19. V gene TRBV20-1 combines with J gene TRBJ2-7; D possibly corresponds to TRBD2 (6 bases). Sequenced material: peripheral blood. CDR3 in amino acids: CSARGGVEQYF. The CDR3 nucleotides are TGCAGTGCTAGAGGGGGGGTTGAGCAGTACTTC.